These T cell receptor beta chains were read from a single sample in a study of shared clonotypes between healthy human individuals. Data came from immunoSEQ multiplex PCR; TCRdb stores just in-frame clones and leaves some out. Of some 2 million clones detected, about 95% appear once; the ten largest clones hold around 1%. The sample consisted of naive CD8+ T cells sorted from blood. Receptors were obtained from a man younger than 35 in good health. CDR3s include the opening cysteine and the closing phenylalanine or tryptophan. The D gene is left open where the match is weak. Some rows mark clone size as missing; the rest say once, few, many or name a class of expanded clone.

J,D,size,V,DNA,CDR3
TRBJ1-6,NA,NA,TRBV19,TGTGCCAGTAGCGGCAGGGAGTATAATTCACCCCTCCACTTT,CASSGREYNSPLHF
TRBJ2-2,NA,few,TRBV7-3,TGTGCCAGCAGCTTAATAAGTACCGGGGAGCTGTTTTTT,CASSLISTGELFF
TRBJ1-2,TRBD1,NA,TRBV9,TGTGCCAGCAGCGCCCAGGGGGCAAGCTATGGCTACACCTTC,CASSAQGASYGYTF
TRBJ2-1,TRBD2,NA,TRBV2,TGTGCCAGCAGCGGACTAGATGGGCGGGGTGGGTACAATGAGCAGTTCTTC,CASSGLDGRGGYNEQFF
TRBJ2-4,NA,NA,TRBV6-5,TGTGCCAGCAGTTACGGGGGCAGGGGGGAAAACATTCAGTACTTC,CASSYGGRGENIQYF
TRBJ2-3,NA,NA,TRBV9,TGTGCCAGCAGCCCCGGGTGGGGCAGCACAGATACGCAGTATTTT,CASSPGWGSTDTQYF
TRBJ2-1,NA,NA,TRBV9,TGTGCCAGCAGCGCAGGGTCCTACAATGAGCAGTTCTTC,CASSAGSYNEQFF
TRBJ2-5,TRBD2,NA,TRBV2,TGTGCCAGCAGGGCTAGCGGGGGGCAAGAGACCCAGTACTTC,CASRASGGQETQYF
TRBJ2-1,NA,NA,TRBV9,TGTGCCAGCAGCATGGACAGCTACAATGAGCAGTTCTTC,CASSMDSYNEQFF
TRBJ1-5,NA,NA,TRBV28,TGTGCCAGCAGTTTATCGGGCGGGAGCAATCAGCCCCAGCATTTT,CASSLSGGSNQPQHF
TRBJ2-1,NA,NA,TRBV10-3,TGTGCCATCAGTGCGGTCGCCCGGGAGCATGAGCAGTTCTTC,CAISAVAREHEQFF
TRBJ2-1,TRBD2,NA,TRBV6-5,TGTGCCAGCAGGTTAGCGGGGAACACTGAGCAGTTCTTC,CASRLAGNTEQFF
TRBJ1-3,NA,NA,TRBV9,TGTGCCAGCAGCGCCCGGGACGTTACTGGAAACACCATATATTTT,CASSARDVTGNTIYF
TRBJ1-5,NA,NA,TRBV5-6,TGTGCCAGCAGCTTAGGAGGAGATAGCAATCAGCCCCAGCATTTT,CASSLGGDSNQPQHF
TRBJ2-7,NA,NA,TRBV9,TGTGCCAGCAGCCCCACGGCGGGGTACTACGAGCAGTACTTC,CASSPTAGYYEQYF